The 25 T cell receptor beta chains below all came from one sample that was sequenced in a study of T cell clonality in common variable immunodeficiency. TCRdb's copy holds only in-frame clones and misses some; the assay was immunoSEQ multiplex PCR. The sample has 40,000 to 45,000 clones, none seen only once; the top ten hold about 10%. Sequencing was performed on peripheral blood mononuclear cells. The receptors shown here come from a person aged 18-70 years in good health.

This clone was observed at least ten times. CDR3 bases read: TGTGCCAGCAGCCTACCGGGACTAGCGGGGACTTGCACAGATACG. Translating gives CASSLPGLAGTCTDT. The CDR3 as a whole reads CASSLPGLAGTCTDTQYF. The V call is TRBV7-3, the J call TRBJ2-3; 13 bases match TRBD2. The read ends 3 residues shy of where the CDR3 ends; the end is completed using the germline J gene. The CDR3 length is 18 residues. Germline assignment: CDR1 SGHTA and CDR2 FQGTGA. The ends lost 5 bases at V and 1 base at J; junction bases unmatched: 9.

This clone was seen ten or more times. The read ends 3 residues before the CDR3 terminus; that terminus is restored from the germline J gene. The chain carries TRBV6-2 or TRBV6-3 and TRBJ1-1, with a weak D call TRBD1 (6 bases). The CDR3 runs to 15 residues. Germline assignment: CDR1 MNHEY and CDR2 SVGEGT. V gave up 0 bases and J gave up 6 bases, with 14 bases separating them. The CDR3 region is CASSYSYLRGPEAFF. The sequenced CDR3 bases are TGTGCCAGCAGTTACTCGTACCTCAGGGGCCCTGAA.

This clone was seen repeatedly, ten times or more. The read halts 3 residues ahead of the CDR3 end, with the missing end drawn from the germline J gene. The chain couples TRBV5-1 to TRBJ1-1, with 7 bases aligning to TRBD1. Germline V gives CDR1 SGHRS, CDR2 YFSETQ. The CDR3 contains 13 residues. J gave up 5 bases and V 4 bases, and 5 bases lay outside the gene matches. The CDR3 DNA, read in part, is TGCGCCAGCAGCCAGGGGGATCAGACTGAA. Protein sequence: CASSQGDQTE. The whole CDR3 region reads CASSQGDQTEAFF.

Remarks on this clone: The CDR3 end is not reached by the read, which stops 3 residues before it; the germline J gene fills it in. V usage is TRBV7-9 and J usage is TRBJ2-7; D is unclear. Germline V gives CDR1 SEHNR, CDR2 FQNEAQ (reference sequence). The CDR3 sequence is 12 residues long. The V end lost 1 base, the J end lost 6 bases, and 7 bases lay between the germline ends. CDR3 amino acids: CASSLDAGEQYF. The DNA read from the CDR3 is TGTGCCAGCAGCTTAGATGCAGGCGAG.

This clone was seen at least ten times. The sequenced fragment ends 3 residues before the CDR3 boundary, so the rest is inferred from the germline J gene. The chain uses TRBV29-1 and TRBJ2-7, with a tentative D call TRBD1 (6 bases). V shed 7 bases and J shed 0 bases, with 16 bases lying between them. Germline V gene data show CDR1 as SQVTM and CDR2 as ANQGSEA. This CDR3 contains 14 residues. The CDR3 is CSASADRSSYEQYF. The covered CDR3 bases are TGCAGCGCATCCGCTGACAGGAGCTCCTACGAG.

This clone was seen many times. The read terminates 3 residues before the CDR3 end, so the remaining end is supplied by the germline J gene. The chain links TRBV20-1 to TRBJ1-3; 9 positions match TRBD1. The J segment lost 4 bases and the V segment lost 5 bases, leaving 6 bases of the junction unmatched. CDR1 is DFQATT and CDR2 is SNEGSKA in the germline V gene (reference sequence). The CDR3 loop spans 14 amino acids. CDR3 bases read: TGCAGTGCTTTATCCGGGACAGGGGGAAACACC. Its protein is CSALSGTGGNT. The complete CDR3 reads CSALSGTGGNTIYF.

This clone was detected ten times or more. The read ends 3 residues early relative to the CDR3; the germline J gene fills the gap. The same CDR3 also results from other DNA sequences found in this sample. The rearrangement links TRBV20-1 to TRBJ2-7; 9 bases fit TRBD2. The CDR3 runs to 13 residues. The V segment lost 6 bases and the J segment 3 bases; nucleotides outside the gene matches: 6. Per germline, CDR1 DFQATT and CDR2 SNEGSKA (reference sequence). CDR3 loop: CSARGLADYEQYF. CDR3 DNA, as far as it was read: TGCAGTGCCCGGGGACTAGCTGACTACGAG.

This clone was observed at least ten times. The observed sequence ends 3 residues before the CDR3 terminus, with the missing tail filled in from the germline J gene. This chain joins TRBV10-3 and TRBJ2-1, with 15 bases fitting TRBD2. The V and J ends lost 6 bases and 8 bases, in that order; junction bases with no gene match: 5. Per the germline V gene, CDR1 is ENHRY and CDR2 is SYGVKD. This CDR3 contains 15 residues. CDR3 region: CAIRERTSGGDEQFF. The CDR3 bases that were read are TGTGCCATCAGGGAACGGACTAGCGGGGGGGATGAG.

This clone was recorded at least ten times. The read comes to an end 3 residues before the CDR3 does, leaving the germline J gene to fill in the end. This sequence joins TRBV5-1 and TRBJ2-7; tentatively, D is TRBD2 (7 bases). Trimming removed 4 bases at V and 6 bases at J, with 11 bases between. The length of the CDR3 is 12 residues. CDR1 is SGHRS, CDR2 YFSETQ, per germline. The sequenced CDR3 bases are TGCGCCAGCAGCCCGAGGGGGGGCGAG. This translates into CASSPRGGE. The whole CDR3 protein reads CASSPRGGEQYF.

This clone was counted many times. The CDR3 extends 3 residues past the end of the read, so its final part is completed from the germline J gene. The chain uses TRBV5-1 and TRBJ2-7; 10 nucleotides line up with TRBD2. Per the germline V gene, CDR1 is SGHRS and CDR2 is YFSETQ. The CDR3 contains 17 residues. J was trimmed by 1 base and V by 3 bases; bases with no gene match: 10. CDR3: CASSSLSSGLASYEQYF. CDR3 DNA, as far as it was read: TGCGCCAGCAGCTCATTGTCGTCGGGACTAGCGTCCTACGAG.

This clone was recorded at least ten times. The read halts 3 residues ahead of the CDR3 end, with the missing end drawn from the germline J gene. The rearrangement uses TRBV6-2 or TRBV6-3 and TRBJ2-1; 8 nucleotides align to TRBD2. The J segment lost 9 bases and the V segment lost 2 bases, leaving 3 bases of the junction unmatched. Per the germline V gene, CDR1 is MNHEY and CDR2 is SVGEGT. The CDR3 loop spans 13 amino acids. CDR3 sequence reads: CASSYRGGVEQFF. The sequenced part of the CDR3 DNA is TGTGCCAGCAGTTACCGGGGGGGCGTTGAG.

This clone was picked up many times. The read terminates 3 residues before the CDR3 end, so the remaining end is supplied by the germline J gene. J is TRBJ2-2 and V is TRBV9; no definite D call. V was trimmed by 0 bases and J by 5 bases, leaving 17 bases between them. CDR1 is SGDLS and CDR2 is YYNGEE in the germline V gene. The CDR3 length is 17 residues. This chain's CDR3 is CASSVDPTGSATGELFF. The sequenced part of the CDR3 DNA is TGTGCCAGCAGCGTAGACCCAACGGGTTCAGCAACCGGGGAG.

This clone was detected many times. The CDR3 end falls 3 residues outside the read, so it is completed with the germline J gene. The chain employs TRBV12-3 or TRBV12-4 and TRBJ2-4; 10 bases align to TRBD1. J gave up 4 bases and V 6 bases, and 6 bases lay outside the gene matches. This CDR3 is 15 amino acids long. Partial CDR3 DNA: TGTGCCAGCAGATTGACAGGGGGCCCAAAAAACATT. Translation: CASRLTGGPKNI. The whole CDR3 sequence reads CASRLTGGPKNIQYF.

This clone was seen repeatedly, ten times or more. Coverage ceases 3 residues before the CDR3 finishes, and the germline J gene fills in the end. The J gene is TRBJ1-1, the V gene TRBV5-1; 11 nucleotides line up with TRBD1. Germline V gene sequence: CDR1 SGHRS, CDR2 YFSETQ. This CDR3 contains 17 residues. With 4 bases clipped from V and 3 bases from J, the junction kept 11 bases outside the gene matches. This CDR3 is CASSGLGTGGRDTEAFF. Partial CDR3 DNA: TGCGCCAGCAGCGGACTAGGGACAGGGGGAAGAGACACTGAA.

This clone was seen ten or more times. The read halts 3 residues ahead of the CDR3 end, with the missing end drawn from the germline J gene. V usage is TRBV2 and J usage is TRBJ2-5, with a possible D match to TRBD2 (7 bases). Trimming took 6 bases from V and 5 from J, leaving 16 bases between them. This CDR3 region has 14 residues. Germline V gives CDR1 SNHLY, CDR2 FYNNEI. Incomplete CDR3 DNA: TGTGCCAGCAGGCCGTCGGGGGGCGGCGAGACC. Translated: CASRPSGGGET. The full CDR3 is CASRPSGGGETQYF.

This clone has ten or more counts. The read ends 3 residues before the CDR3 terminus; that terminus is restored from the germline J gene. The V and J genes are TRBV19 and TRBJ1-5, with a weak D call TRBD1 (5 bases). Trimming stripped 4 bases from V and 6 bases from J, with 13 bases between. Germline assignment: CDR1 LNHDA and CDR2 SQIVND (reference sequence). CDR3 length: 14 amino acids. The sequenced part of the CDR3 DNA is TGTGCCAGTAGTACTAGGCAGGGCACTCAGCCC. It translates to CASSTRQGTQP. The CDR3 in its entirety is CASSTRQGTQPQHF.

This clone was detected ten times or more. The read ends 3 residues shy of where the CDR3 ends; the end is completed using the germline J gene. The chain joins TRBV7-8 to TRBJ1-2; D is unclear. Germline loops: CDR1 SGHVS, CDR2 FQNEAQ. Trimming stripped 5 bases from V and 4 bases from J, with 17 bases between. The CDR3 length is 15 residues. The sequenced CDR3 bases are TGTGCCAGCAGCCCATTAAGCAGGCTTTCCTATGGC. It is translated as CASSPLSRLSYG. In full, the CDR3 is CASSPLSRLSYGYTF.

This clone was recorded at least ten times. The sequenced fragment ends 3 residues before the CDR3 boundary, so the rest is inferred from the germline J gene. The V and J genes are TRBV29-1 and TRBJ1-2; TRBD1 aligns across 7 bases. This CDR3 spans 13 amino acids. V lost 4 bases and J lost 2; bases outside the gene matches: 4. Germline-derived CDR1 and CDR2 are SQVTM and ANQGSEA. CDR3 bases read: TGCAGCGTTGGGGACAGAAAAAACTATGGC. It translates to CSVGDRKNYG. The CDR3 as a whole reads CSVGDRKNYGYTF.

Ten or more counts support this clone. The junction differs from germline at one of its ends, possibly a read error. The CDR3 goes on 3 residues after the read ends, and that part is filled in from the germline J gene. The chain recombines TRBV7-9 with TRBJ2-2; D possibly corresponds to TRBD1 (6 bases). The CDR3 covers 15 residues. Per the germline V gene, CDR1 is SEHNR and CDR2 is FQNEAQ (reference sequence). The covered CDR3 bases are TGTGCCAGCAGCTTAGCTGACAGGAACCCCGGGGAG. Its protein product is CASSLADRNPGE. The complete CDR3 reads CASSLADRNPGELFF.

This clone was observed many times. The read gets to within 3 residues of the CDR3 end, and the germline J gene fills in the rest. The rearrangement uses TRBV5-1 and TRBJ2-2; a possible D gene is TRBD1 (6 bases). Germline V gives CDR1 SGHRS, CDR2 YFSETQ. V gave up 4 bases and J gave up 3 bases, with 13 bases separating them. The CDR3 length is 15 residues. Here the CDR3 reads CASSPYRVDTGELFF. CDR3 bases read: TGCGCCAGCAGCCCGTACAGGGTCGACACCGGGGAG.

This clone was seen ten or more times. The sequenced fragment ends 3 residues before the CDR3 boundary, so the rest is inferred from the germline J gene. The chain combines TRBV5-1 with TRBJ1-2; 12 positions match TRBD1. CDR1 is SGHRS, CDR2 YFSETQ, per germline. The CDR3 has 12 residues. Here the CDR3 reads CASGDRGLGYTF. Incomplete CDR3 DNA: TGCGCCAGCGGGGACAGGGGGCTAGGC.

Ten or more counts support this clone. Sequencing ends 3 residues short of the CDR3 end; the germline J gene provides the rest. The V gene is TRBV5-4, the J gene TRBJ1-2; D call uncertain. Germline lookup yields CDR1 SGHNT and CDR2 YYREEE (reference sequence). Trimming took 0 bases from V and 7 from J, leaving 19 bases between them. This CDR3 region has 16 residues. The part of the CDR3 DNA that was read is TGTGCCAGCAGCTTGGGAGTAACAGTTACAACCAGTGGC. It encodes CASSLGVTVTTSG. The CDR3 reads in full as CASSLGVTVTTSGYTF.

The sample holds many counts of this clone. The read comes to an end 3 residues before the CDR3 does, leaving the germline J gene to fill in the end. J is TRBJ1-3 and V is TRBV5-1, with a tentative D call TRBD1 (6 bases). Trimming removed 2 bases at V and 2 bases at J, with 11 bases between. CDR3 length equals 15 residues. Per germline, CDR1 SGHRS and CDR2 YFSETQ. This CDR3 is CASSFLGGAGNTIYF. The covered CDR3 bases are TGCGCCAGCAGCTTTTTAGGGGGGGCTGGAAACACC.

There are many counts of this clone. The CDR3 end falls 3 residues outside the read, so it is completed with the germline J gene. The rearrangement links TRBV20-1 to TRBJ2-7, with TRBD2 identical over 7 bases. V lost 3 bases and J lost 3; bases outside the gene matches: 5. Germline loops: CDR1 DFQATT, CDR2 SNEGSKA (reference sequence). The CDR3 loop spans 13 amino acids. The sequenced part of the CDR3 DNA is TGCAGTGCTAGGCCGACTAGCCGCTACGAG. This codes for CSARPTSRYE. From start to end, the CDR3 is CSARPTSRYEQYF.

Many counts were recorded for this clone. The read falls 3 residues short of the CDR3 end, and the missing part is taken from the germline J gene. V usage is TRBV7-6 and J usage is TRBJ2-5, with D possibly matching TRBD1 (6 bases). This CDR3 has 18 amino acids. Trimming stripped 1 base from V and 0 bases from J, with 18 bases between. The germline CDR1 and CDR2 sequences are SGHVS and FNYEAQ. The CDR3 is CASSLDPTGKRDQETQYF. The sequenced CDR3 bases are TGTGCCAGCAGCTTAGATCCGACAGGCAAAAGAGACCAAGAGACC.